Described below is a single T cell receptor beta chain sequence and its context. Its antigen remains unidentified. The same CDR3 also results from other DNA sequences found in this sample. The sample is drawn from a study of shared clonotypes between healthy human individuals. The donors were all Caucasian adults (living in Nashville, Tennessee). Assay: immunoSEQ multiplex PCR; the TCRdb copy retains only in-frame clones and omits some. The table includes about 2.4 million clones, approximately 92% detected once. Study-level findings and limits: Sequencing depth was expected to affect clonotype sharing among donors.

V lost 0 bases and J lost 1, with 7 bases in between. Germline assignment: CDR1 SGHTA and CDR2 FQGNSA. The CDR3 spans 15 residues. Sequenced input: naive CD4+ T cells sorted from blood. Subset given: CD45RA+ positively selected. The TCR comes from a man younger than 35 in good health. The chain recombines TRBV7-2 with TRBJ1-5; D remains ambiguous. The CDR3 DNA reads TGTGCCAGCAGCTTAGCGACGGGGAGCAATCAGCCCCAGCATTTT. Translating it yields CASSLATGSNQPQHF.